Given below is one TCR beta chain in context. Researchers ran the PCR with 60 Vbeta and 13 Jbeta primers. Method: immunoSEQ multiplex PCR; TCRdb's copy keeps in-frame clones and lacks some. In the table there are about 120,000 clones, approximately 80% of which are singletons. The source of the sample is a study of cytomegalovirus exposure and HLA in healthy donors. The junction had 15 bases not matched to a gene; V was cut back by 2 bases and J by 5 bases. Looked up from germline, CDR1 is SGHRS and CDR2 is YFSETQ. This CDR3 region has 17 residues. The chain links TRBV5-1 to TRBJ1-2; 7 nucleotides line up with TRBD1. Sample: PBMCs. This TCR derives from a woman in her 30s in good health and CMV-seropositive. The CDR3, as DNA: TGCGCCAGCAGCTTTGGCGACCCCGGACAGGCTCGGTATGGCTACACCTTC. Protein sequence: CASSFGDPGQARYGYTF.